This T cell receptor (beta chain) originates from a study of blood T cells in healthy people across ages. J lost 5 bases, V lost 6 bases, and 8 bases had no gene match. This CDR3 is built from 13 residues. Germline CDR1 reads DFQATT; CDR2 reads SNEGSKA (reference sequence). Together with a sample-barcoded 5' primer, a J-beta primer mix was included in a second PCR lasting roughly 6 to 12 cycles. The template-switch adaptor was a 5' adaptor with 12 random nucleotides. It tagged each cDNA molecule. TCRdb re-called the 5' RACE reads with MiXCR, one entry per CDR3 protein. The data contain roughly 800,000 distinct CDR3 sequences, 58% of them singletons. Concerning this clonotype: Its matching antigen is unknown.

Whole-study results and caveats: Roughly linearly, TCR beta diversity per million T cells fell as age increased. Naive T cell percentage showed a strong correlation with TCR beta diversity.

The chain is built from TRBV20-1 and TRBJ2-7; TRBD2 agrees at 9 bases. This receptor was taken from a man in his thirties or forties in good health. What was sequenced was blood. CDR3 protein: CSALSGRSDEQYF. DNA of the CDR3: TGCAGTGCGTTAAGCGGGAGGAGCGACGAGCAGTACTTC.